This T cell receptor beta chain stems from a study of T cell changes during pregnancy in multiple sclerosis (dated by TCRdb to between 2017 and 2020). As for the study more broadly: The study examined how the T cell repertoire changed over the course of pregnancy in women with multiple sclerosis.

This clone showed up just once. Its target antigen remains unknown. One base away there is no much larger clone; base qualities are not given. The method behind the library was the immunoSEQ multiplex PCR assay. TCRdb provides this immuneACCESS table in a form limited to in-frame rearrangements. Some clones are lacking; in checked studies, under half of them reflect an unresolved V gene, and why the rest are absent is not known. The sample contains 15,000 to 20,000 clones, 89% of them found a single time. The ten largest account for around 8% of the sample. The origin of this receptor is a female donor in good health, enrolled as a control in a pregnancy study. Sample: CD8+ T cells from peripheral blood mononuclear cells, taken in the second trimester of pregnancy.

The bases read TGTGCCAGTAGTATGGGACAGGGGGCCGGCACTGAAGCTTTCTTT. The translation is CASSMGQGAGTEAFF. The chain employs TRBV19 and TRBJ1-1, with 12 central nucleotides matching TRBD1. Taken from cysteine to phenylalanine, the CDR3 has 15 residues. The sequence is cut down to CDR3 DNA, 45 bases in frame from base 1. The CDR1 and CDR2 encoded by the germline V gene (reference sequence) are LNHDA and SQIVND. After removal of 3 bases from V and 4 bases from J, the junction retains 3 bases not matched to a gene.